This T cell receptor beta chain was identified during a study of OX40 agonist ivuxolimab in advanced cancers. Study-wide background: Patients enrolled in dose escalation were diagnosed with hepatocellular carcinoma, melanoma, renal cell or head and neck cancer. Partial response was recorded in three patients: one hepatocellular carcinoma and two cutaneous melanoma cases.

CDR1 LGHNT and CDR2 FRNRAP come from the germline V gene. The V end lost 0 bases, the J end lost 0 bases, and 15 bases lay between the germline ends. The CDR3 is made up of 17 amino acids. Concerning this clone: Its matching antigen is unknown.

Findings of the study overall: On average, CD8+ T cells showed a greater number of expanded clones than CD4+.

Data came from immunoSEQ multiplex PCR; TCRdb stores just in-frame clones and leaves some out. This table holds fewer than 90,000 clones, almost 90% found once. Material: CD4+ or CD8+ T cells sorted from blood, obtained in a trial of the OX40 agonist ivuxolimab. The chain employs TRBV12-5 and TRBJ2-7; TRBD2 is a possible D gene (5 bases). This sequence was found in an adult with an advanced solid tumor such as melanoma, head and neck, liver or kidney cancer. CDR3 coding DNA: TGTGCTAGTGGTTTGGTACGCGGGCGGCTCCCCTCCTACGAGCAGTACTTC. Protein product: CASGLVRGRLPSYEQYF. The whole variable domain, filled in from reference TRBV12-5 and TRBJ2-7, reads DARVTQTPRHKVTEMGQEVTMRCQPILGHNTVFWYRQTMMQGLELLAYFRNRAPLDDSGMPKDRFSAEMPDATLATLKIQPSEPRDSAVYFCASGLVRGRLPSYEQYFGPGTRLTVT.